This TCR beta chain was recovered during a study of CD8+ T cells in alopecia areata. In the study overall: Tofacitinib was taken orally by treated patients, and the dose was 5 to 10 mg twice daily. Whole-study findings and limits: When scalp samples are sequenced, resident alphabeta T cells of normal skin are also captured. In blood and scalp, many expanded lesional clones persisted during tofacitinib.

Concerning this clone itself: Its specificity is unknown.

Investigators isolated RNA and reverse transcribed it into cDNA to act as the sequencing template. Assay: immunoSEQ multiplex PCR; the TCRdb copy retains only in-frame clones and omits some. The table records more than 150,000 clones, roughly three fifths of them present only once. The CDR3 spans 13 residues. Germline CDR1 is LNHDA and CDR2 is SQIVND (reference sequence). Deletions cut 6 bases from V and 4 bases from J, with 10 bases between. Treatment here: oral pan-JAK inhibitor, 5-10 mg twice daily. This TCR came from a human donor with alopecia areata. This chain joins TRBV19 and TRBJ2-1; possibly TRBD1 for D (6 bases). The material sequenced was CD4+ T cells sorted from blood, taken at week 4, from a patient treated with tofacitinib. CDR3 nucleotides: TGTGCCAGTAGCGACACAGGGTACAATGAGCAGTTCTTC. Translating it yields CASSDTGYNEQFF.